The clone carrying this TCR beta chain occurred many times. Germline V lookup: CDR1 SGHVS, CDR2 FQNEAQ. J lost 1 base, V lost 3 bases, and 10 bases had no gene match. CDR3 size: 20 residues. From the reads, TCRdb called clonotypes with MiXCR, one entry per CDR3 protein. This table holds about 310,000 distinct CDR3 sequences, 15% to 20% found once. These data are taken from a study of T cell repertoires in cytomegalovirus infection. What was sequenced was PBMCs. This TCR derives from a human donor in good health (CMV status not recorded). Some clones in this sample may be carry-over from other donors' samples. The rearrangement links TRBV7-8 to TRBJ2-2; 14 positions agree with TRBD2. The CDR3 spells CASSFRLTSGGAVNTGELFF. For the CDR3, the DNA is TGTGCCAGCAGCTTTCGTCTGACTAGCGGGGGGGCAGTGAACACCGGGGAGCTGTTTTTT.